This T cell receptor (beta chain) was found in a study of blood T cell repertoires in COVID-19. Study at large: Researchers got acute and convalescent COVID-19 samples from the United States, Italy and Spain. PBMCs, B-cell-depleted T cells, or T cells were the source of the cDNA or gDNA that made up the material.

This CDR3 is 17 amino acids long. Germline V lookup: CDR1 LNHDA, CDR2 SQIVND (reference sequence). V trimming: 4 bases; J trimming: 6 bases; junction bases outside the gene matches: 8. Authors' processing steps: Reference gene primer amplification gave nucleated cell count estimates. Sequencing was performed with immunoSEQ multiplex PCR; in TCRdb, only in-frame clones are kept and a portion is missing. The DNA gave D and trimming, while V, J and clone size come from that table. The table records 250,000 to 300,000 clones, over 80% of them present only once. The clonotype originates from a woman aged 40 to 50 with acute or convalescent COVID-19. The genes are TRBV19 and TRBJ2-2, with 13 bases that match TRBD2. The sequencing sample was made of peripheral blood. The CDR3 nucleotides read TGTGCCAGTAGTACGTCACTAGCGGGGGGGATTTCCGGGGAGCTGTTTTTT. Its translation is CASSTSLAGGISGELFF. Supplemented by reference TRBV19 and TRBJ2-2, the full variable domain reads DGGITQSPKYLFRKEGQNVTLSCEQNLNHDAMYWYRQDPGQGLRLIYYSQIVNDFQKGDIAEGYSVSREKKESFPLTVTSAQKNPTAFYLCASSTSLAGGISGELFFGEGSRLTVL.